Listed below are T cell receptor beta chains from one sample, sequenced in a study of cytomegalovirus exposure and HLA in healthy donors. TCRdb's table, derived via immunoSEQ multiplex PCR, lists solely in-frame clones and lacks some. The data show about 200,000 clones, approximately 80% seen once. The material sequenced was PBMCs. The receptor set was obtained from a girl aged 2 to 10 in good health and CMV-seronegative. Both conserved end residues are part of each CDR3. D genes are given only for firm matches. Clone size is given for some rows only: seen once, a few or many times, or a class if the clone is expanded.

v_gene: TRBV11-2; abundance: .; d_gene: .; j_gene: TRBJ1-1; len: 12; CDR3nt: TGTGCCAGCAGCCTCACAGTCACTGAAGCTTTCTTT; CDR3aa: CASSLTVTEAFF
v_gene: TRBV30; abundance: .; d_gene: TRBD1; j_gene: TRBJ1-3; len: 14; CDR3nt: TGTGCCTGGAGTCGGACAGGGGCTGGAAACACCATATATTTT; CDR3aa: CAWSRTGAGNTIYF
v_gene: TRBV2; abundance: .; d_gene: .; j_gene: TRBJ2-1; len: 14; CDR3nt: TGTGCCAGCAGTGATTATTGGGTTGGAGGCGGGCAGTTCTTC; CDR3aa: CASSDYWVGGGQFF
v_gene: TRBV6-6; abundance: .; d_gene: TRBD2; j_gene: TRBJ2-7; len: 16; CDR3nt: TGTGCCAGCAGTTACCCGACTAGCGGGGGTACCTACGAGCAGTACTTC; CDR3aa: CASSYPTSGGTYEQYF
v_gene: TRBV29-1; abundance: few; d_gene: TRBD1; j_gene: TRBJ2-1; len: 12; CDR3nt: TGCAGCTATCGGACAGGATACAATGAGCAGTTCTTC; CDR3aa: CSYRTGYNEQFF
v_gene: TRBV6-1; abundance: .; d_gene: TRBD1; j_gene: TRBJ2-7; len: 14; CDR3nt: TGTGCCAGCAGGGAAGCCGGGACAGGCTACGAGCAGTACTTC; CDR3aa: CASREAGTGYEQYF
v_gene: TRBV6-1; abundance: .; d_gene: .; j_gene: TRBJ1-1; len: 12; CDR3nt: TGTGCCAGCATTCCACAGCAGGCTGAAGCTTTCTTT; CDR3aa: CASIPQQAEAFF
v_gene: TRBV27; abundance: few; d_gene: TRBD1; j_gene: TRBJ2-7; len: 14; CDR3nt: TGTGCCAGCAGTCCGTGGACAGGGGGCTACGAGCAGTACTTC; CDR3aa: CASSPWTGGYEQYF
v_gene: TRBV10-1; abundance: .; d_gene: TRBD1; j_gene: TRBJ1-6; len: 14; CDR3nt: TGCGCCAGCAGCTTGGACAGGGTGAATTCACCCCTCCACTTT; CDR3aa: CASSLDRVNSPLHF
v_gene: TRBV7-9; abundance: .; d_gene: .; j_gene: TRBJ2-3; len: 15; CDR3nt: TGTGCCAGCAGCTTAGGAGTGGTATACACAGATACGCAGTATTTT; CDR3aa: CASSLGVVYTDTQYF
v_gene: TRBV2; abundance: .; d_gene: .; j_gene: TRBJ1-1; len: 13; CDR3nt: TGTGCCAGCAGTGAAGCCCTGGCAGGTTCGGCTTTCTTT; CDR3aa: CASSEALAGSAFF
v_gene: TRBV5-8; abundance: .; d_gene: .; j_gene: TRBJ1-1; len: 15; CDR3nt: TGTGCCAGCAGCTTTTTTTGGGAGACGAACACTGAAGCTTTCTTT; CDR3aa: CASSFFWETNTEAFF
v_gene: TRBV4-1; abundance: .; d_gene: TRBD2; j_gene: TRBJ2-7; len: 15; CDR3nt: TGCGCCAGCAGCCAAAACCCGGGGGGGGTTCACGAGCAGTACTTC; CDR3aa: CASSQNPGGVHEQYF
v_gene: TRBV9; abundance: .; d_gene: .; j_gene: TRBJ1-1; len: 15; CDR3nt: TGTGCCAGCAGCGCGGTAACAGGGTTATTGGCTGAAGCTTTCTTT; CDR3aa: CASSAVTGLLAEAFF
v_gene: TRBV6-1; abundance: .; d_gene: .; j_gene: TRBJ1-2; len: 14; CDR3nt: TGTGCCAGCAGTGAACCTGTGGGGAGCTATGGCTACACCTTC; CDR3aa: CASSEPVGSYGYTF
v_gene: TRBV5-1; abundance: .; d_gene: .; j_gene: TRBJ2-1; len: 12; CDR3nt: TGCGCCAGCAGGAGGGTTACGGATGAGCAGTTCTTC; CDR3aa: CASRRVTDEQFF
v_gene: TRBV5-4; abundance: few; d_gene: .; j_gene: TRBJ2-3; len: 15; CDR3nt: TGTGCCAGCAGCTTCTCGGGAGCTAGCACAGATACGCAGTATTTT; CDR3aa: CASSFSGASTDTQYF